Detailed here is one T cell receptor beta chain. Its antigen remains unidentified. Per-nucleotide qualities are absent, and no much larger clonotype sits a single base away. TCR beta libraries were generated from genomic DNA with the immunoSEQ kit, following the manufacturer's recommendations. To prepare the libraries, a first multiplex PCR with proprietary primers was run, followed by a second PCR that added unique barcodes, and a bead cleanup was done after each round. Each sample batch included a kit-provided positive control reaction and a negative control reaction. The final libraries were assessed on an Agilent 4200 TapeStation D1000 ScreenTape, pooled by volume, and quantified by qPCR. Sequencing was performed on an Illumina NextSeq500 with a MidOutput 150-cycle cartridge, and 156 Read1 and 15 Index1 cycles were run with kit custom primers. The pooled library was loaded at 0.9 to 1 pM with an approximately 21% PhiX control spike-in. The authors processed their data as follows. Vendor-processed data were analyzed in R, with a clonotype defined as all T cells sharing the same CDR3 nucleotide sequence. For clone abundance analyses, frequencies were normalized to the 10,000 most abundant clones per sample. Public T cell clones, which averaged fewer than five per sample, were excluded before analysis. A difference in abundance of at least 32-fold between compartments was used to define tumor-enriched and baseline blood-enriched clonotypes. Clonotypes expanded or contracted between blood time points were identified with a beta-binomial differential abundance model. The Baroni-Urbani and Buser coefficient was used to measure tumor-blood repertoire similarity, and groups were compared with two-tailed Wilcoxon tests in R. TCRdb took this table from immuneACCESS and kept in-frame rearrangements with V and J called. Such tables lack part of the clones; where checked against another copy, unresolved V genes explain under half of the gap, and the rest is unexplained. V and J calls and clone size are those listed in that table; D and trimming were worked out from the DNA. The sample table contains about 160,000 clones; only one count was recorded for about nine tenths of them. The ten most abundant clones make up roughly 4.1% of the sample.

The data were taken from a study of radiation and T cells in renal cell carcinoma (dated by TCRdb to 2020 to 2021). Looking at the study overall: The samples were drawn from a clinical trial, where primary renal cell carcinomas were treated with 15 Gy of stereotactic body radiation therapy and then removed by nephrectomy 4 weeks afterward. A total of around 53 samples underwent TCR beta sequencing, made up of approximately 26 tumors and roughly 27 peripheral blood samples. Across all 50 or so samples, 4,000,000 or so unique CDR3 nucleotide sequences, encoding 2,658,974 unique CDR3 amino acid sequences, were identified. What the research found in general, with its limitations: Dynamics of the blood repertoire were not tracked past 4 weeks after treatment. Because the trial had a single-armed design, the trial could not examine how radiation dose or scheduling affected the TCR repertoire. In blood, the top tumor clonotypes increased between baseline and 2 weeks post-radiation and then shrank by 4 weeks, which suggests that tumor-resident clones expanded only transiently. Because no pretreatment tumor biopsies were available, whether clonotypes were present in the tumor at baseline could not be determined.

In light of the paper, this sample's time point label describes: baseline pretreatment blood. In light of the paper, this sample's treatment or condition label describes: 15 Gy SBRT to primary tumor, nephrectomy 4 weeks later. To follow tumor-enriched clonotypes, serial peripheral blood was collected from radiation-treated patients at baseline and at 2 weeks and 4 weeks after SBRT. Renal cell carcinoma with clear cell pathology was present in all patients. The QIAamp DNA Blood Mini Kit (Qiagen) was used to prepare genomic DNA for TCR sequencing. The analyses included just those samples that passed every quality control check. CDR1 and CDR2 are read off the germline V gene as MDHEN and SYDVKM. Measured from the cysteine to the phenylalanine, the CDR3 is 13 residues long. Only CDR3 DNA is held: 39 bases, read in frame from base 1. V is cut back by 7 bases and J by 4 bases, with 7 bases in the junction unmatched.

Sequenced material: blood, taken from a patient whose treatment included radiotherapy and nephrectomy. The rearranged chain carries TRBV28 and TRBJ2-7, with TRBD1 matching 7 junction bases. The sequence was collected from a woman in her 70s with renal cell carcinoma. CDR3 reads: CASNSGQVYEQYF. The DNA sequence is given as TGTGCCAGCAATTCCGGACAGGTGTACGAGCAGTACTTC. Where the CDR3 stops, the reference TRBV28 and TRBJ2-7 genes take over; the full variable domain is DVKVTQSSRYLVKRTGEKVFLECVQDMDHENMFWYRQDPGLGLRLIYFSYDVKMKEKGDIPEGYSVSREKKERFSLILESASTNQTSMYLCASNSGQVYEQYFGPGTRLTVT.